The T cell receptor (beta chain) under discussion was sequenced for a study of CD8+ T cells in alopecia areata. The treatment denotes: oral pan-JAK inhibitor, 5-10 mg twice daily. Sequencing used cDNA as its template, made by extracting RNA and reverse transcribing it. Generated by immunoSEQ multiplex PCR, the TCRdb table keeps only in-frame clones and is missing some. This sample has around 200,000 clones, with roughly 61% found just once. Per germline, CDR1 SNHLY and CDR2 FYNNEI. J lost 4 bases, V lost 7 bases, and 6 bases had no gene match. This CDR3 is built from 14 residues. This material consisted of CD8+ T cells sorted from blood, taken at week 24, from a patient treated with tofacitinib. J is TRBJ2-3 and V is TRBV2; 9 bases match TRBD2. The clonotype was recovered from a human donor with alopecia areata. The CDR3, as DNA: TGTGCCAGCACCCCTTGGACTAGCGCAGATACGCAGTATTTT. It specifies CASTPWTSADTQYF.